Sequencing of this T cell receptor beta chain was carried out in a study of somatic mutations in cytotoxic T cells in rheumatoid arthritis. Using positive magnetic bead selection on an AutoMACS, CD4+ and CD8+ cells were isolated, after which their purity was checked by flow cytometry. A remark on this clone: Antigen specificity is unknown.

General study results and limits: Patients with rheumatoid arthritis, but not healthy controls, had CD8+ clonality that increased with age.

V lost 6 bases to trimming and J lost 7 bases; unmatched junction nucleotides: 12. The V gene's germline CDR1 is LGHNT and CDR2 FRNRAP. The CDR3 contains 15 residues. Authors' analysis steps: After comparison against published virus-specific TCRB sequences, only a few of the patient CD8+ clones larger than 1% turned out to match them. Clones were sequenced by immunoSEQ multiplex PCR, and TCRdb holds only the in-frame ones, with some missing. V and J calls and clone size are given by that table; D and trimming were obtained from the DNA. The sample lists 7,000 or so clones; about 75% were seen once. This chain joins TRBV12-5 and TRBJ2-1; TRBD1 matches at 7 bases. This TCR derives from an adult with rheumatoid arthritis. Sequenced sample: CD8+ T cells sorted from blood. The CDR3 region has the DNA TGTGCTAGTGGCACCATACAGGGGCCGATGAATGAGCAGTTCTTC. Translation gives CASGTIQGPMNEQFF. The full variable domain, in which reference TRBV12-5 and TRBJ2-1 provide the parts outside the CDR3, is DARVTQTPRHKVTEMGQEVTMRCQPILGHNTVFWYRQTMMQGLELLAYFRNRAPLDDSGMPKDRFSAEMPDATLATLKIQPSEPRDSAVYFCASGTIQGPMNEQFFGPGTRLTVL.